The rows below give T cell receptor beta chains drawn from one sample of a study of blood T cells in healthy people across ages. TCRdb re-called the 5' RACE reads with MiXCR, one entry per CDR3 protein. The sample carries about 830,000 distinct CDR3 sequences, 55% to 65% recorded once. The sequenced sample consisted of blood. These receptors were obtained from a man younger than 45 in good health. The CDR3 runs from the conserved cysteine through the conserved F or W. A D gene is named only where the DNA matches it firmly. Rows may omit the clone size; those that give it use once, few, many or a size class.

D gene	clone size	V gene	J gene	CDR3 protein	CDR3 DNA
-	-	TRBV28	TRBJ1-2	CASRLTESYGYTF	TGTGCCAGCAGATTAACAGAGTCCTATGGCTACACCTTC
-	-	TRBV20-1	TRBJ1-1	CSAREMGTGNTEAFF	TGCAGTGCTAGAGAGATGGGGACGGGGAACACTGAAGCTTTCTTT
-	many	TRBV20-1	TRBJ1-2	CSARDPGLGRGYTF	TGCAGTGCTAGAGATCCGGGACTGGGACGTGGCTACACCTTC
-	few	TRBV6-1	TRBJ2-5	CASSVLLALQETQYF	TGTGCCAGCAGTGTCCTACTAGCCCTCCAAGAGACCCAGTACTTC
-	-	TRBV27	TRBJ2-3	CASSLWVGRTDTQYF	TGTGCCAGCAGTTTATGGGTGGGTCGGACAGATACGCAGTATTTT
-	once	TRBV6-6	TRBJ1-2	CASSYQAATYGYTF	TGTGCCAGCAGTTACCAGGCAGCAACCTATGGCTACACCTTC
-	once	TRBV2	TRBJ2-7	CASTKERGDYNEQYF	TGTGCCAGCACCAAGGAGAGGGGGGATTACAATGAGCAGTACTTC
TRBD1	-	TRBV4-2	TRBJ1-2	CASSYEITGEIYGYTF	TGTGCCAGCAGCTACGAGATTACAGGGGAGATCTATGGCTACACCTTC
TRBD1	-	TRBV28	TRBJ1-6	CASSSGTASSPLHF	TGTGCCAGCAGTTCCGGGACAGCATCTTCACCCCTCCACTTT
TRBD1	few	TRBV7-2	TRBJ2-3	CASSPTGPDTQYF	TGTGCCAGCAGCCCGACAGGGCCAGATACGCAGTATTTT
-	-	TRBV9	TRBJ2-5	CASSVAAQGRTQETQYF	TGTGCCAGCAGCGTAGCCGCTCAGGGACGGACGCAAGAGACCCAGTACTTC
-	few	TRBV4-2	TRBJ2-5	CASSQTPGGPDNNEQYF	TGTGCCAGCAGCCAAACACCCGGGGGACCTGACAACAATGAGCAGTACTTC
-	few	TRBV25-1	TRBJ2-1	CASSGRRPNEQFF	TGTGCCAGCAGTGGCCGCCGGCCCAATGAGCAGTTCTTC
-	-	TRBV4-2	TRBJ2-3	CASSPSQASRSDTQYF	TGTGCCAGCAGCCCCTCCCAAGCTAGTCGATCAGATACGCAGTATTTT
-	many	TRBV10-3	TRBJ2-5	CAISERQGETQYF	TGTGCCATCAGTGAGCGCCAGGGAGAGACCCAGTACTTC
TRBD2	few	TRBV10-3	TRBJ2-5	CAISESTSGEETQYF	TGTGCCATCAGTGAGTCGACTAGCGGGGAGGAGACCCAGTACTTC
-	-	TRBV20-1	TRBJ1-5	CSARNALEEPQHF	TGCAGTGCTAGAAACGCGTTGGAGGAACCCCAGCATTTT
-	once	TRBV7-9	TRBJ2-3	CASSKLGLGATDTQYF	TGTGCCAGCAGCAAACTGGGACTCGGGGCAACAGATACGCAGTATTTT
-	-	TRBV9	TRBJ2-4	CASTKTDFLAKNIQYF	TGTGCCAGCACCAAGACGGACTTTCTAGCCAAAAACATTCAGTACTTC
-	-	TRBV28	TRBJ2-7	CASGRDGVGYEQYF	TGTGCCAGCGGCCGGGATGGGGTAGGCTACGAGCAGTACTTC
-	-	TRBV4-2	TRBJ2-4	CASSQDPVLAKNIQYF	TGTGCCAGCAGCCAGGATCCGGTACTAGCCAAAAACATTCAGTACTTC
-	-	TRBV6-2/TRBV6-3	TRBJ2-7	CASLGYHEQYF	TGTGCCAGCCTGGGGTACCACGAGCAGTACTTC
-	few	TRBV3-1	TRBJ1-2	CASSPTTGFAYYGYTF	TGTGCCAGCAGCCCCACTACCGGTTTCGCCTACTATGGCTACACCTTC
-	-	TRBV12-3/TRBV12-4	TRBJ2-2	CASSPNGGQGGELFF	TGTGCCAGCAGCCCGAACGGGGGGCAAGGCGGGGAGCTGTTTTTT
-	few	TRBV20-1	TRBJ2-1	CSASQPGSYNEQFF	TGCAGTGCTAGTCAGCCTGGGTCCTACAATGAGCAGTTCTTC
-	-	TRBV20-1	TRBJ1-5	CSARPVEGSNQPQHF	TGCAGTGCTAGACCGGTGGAGGGGAGCAATCAGCCCCAGCATTTT
-	once	TRBV7-8	TRBJ2-7	CASSLGRVRGSLTTIYEQYF	TGTGCCAGCAGCTTAGGACGCGTTAGGGGTAGTCTTACAACTATATACGAGCAGTACTTC
-	many	TRBV7-2	TRBJ2-1	CASSFLTGRSAYNEQFF	TGTGCCAGCAGCTTCCTGACTGGCCGGAGCGCCTACAATGAGCAGTTCTTC
-	-	TRBV7-2	TRBJ2-5	CASSSRQTVQETQYF	TGTGCCAGCAGCTCTCGACAGACAGTCCAAGAGACCCAGTACTTC
-	-	TRBV7-6	TRBJ2-7	CASSSGTHNEQYF	TGTGCCAGCAGCTCCGGGACACACAATGAGCAGTACTTC
TRBD2	once	TRBV20-1	TRBJ2-3	CSALSGGGLVNTQYF	TGCAGTGCTTTATCAGGCGGGGGTTTGGTAAATACGCAGTATTTT
-	few	TRBV14	TRBJ1-2	CASSPSWHFGNGYTF	TGTGCCAGCAGCCCTAGCTGGCACTTTGGAAATGGCTACACCTTC
-	-	TRBV7-9	TRBJ2-7	CASSLPGRSSYEQYF	TGTGCCAGCAGCCTTCCGGGACGGAGCTCCTACGAGCAGTACTTC
TRBD1	-	TRBV20-1	TRBJ1-2	CSTRQGAWAGYTF	TGCAGTACCCGACAGGGGGCATGGGCTGGCTACACCTTC
TRBD2	once	TRBV6-5	TRBJ2-1	CASSYASGQETQFF	TGTGCCAGCAGTTACGCTAGCGGACAAGAGACCCAGTTCTTC
-	few	TRBV7-2	TRBJ1-2	CASRLQGSYGYTF	TGTGCCAGCAGACTACAGGGCTCTTATGGCTACACCTTC
TRBD2	-	TRBV7-2	TRBJ2-5	CASSLARLAGGIGETQYF	TGTGCCAGCAGCTTAGCGCGGCTAGCGGGGGGAATTGGAGAGACCCAGTACTTC
-	-	TRBV4-2	TRBJ2-1	CASSQDRFLVDNEQFF	TGTGCCAGCAGCCAAGATCGATTTCTAGTGGACAATGAGCAGTTCTTC
TRBD2	few	TRBV4-3	TRBJ2-7	CASSESGTTSYEQYF	TGCGCCAGCAGCGAATCCGGGACTACTTCCTACGAGCAGTACTTC
-	-	TRBV27	TRBJ1-1	CASSLQPGHNTEAFF	TGTGCCAGCAGTCTCCAACCCGGACATAACACTGAAGCTTTCTTT
-	-	TRBV4-3	TRBJ1-2	CASSLEPGAQVGYTF	TGCGCCAGCAGCCTAGAGCCGGGGGCGCAGGTTGGCTACACCTTC
TRBD1	-	TRBV12-3/TRBV12-4	TRBJ1-2	CASNYPGQGNDGGYTF	TGTGCCAGCAACTACCCGGGACAGGGAAATGATGGTGGCTACACCTTC
TRBD1	-	TRBV29-1	TRBJ1-4	CSVEVQGDATNEKLFF	TGCAGCGTTGAAGTCCAGGGGGACGCAACTAATGAAAAACTGTTTTTT
-	-	TRBV7-9	TRBJ2-5	CASSTGTIRIPGETQYF	TGTGCCAGCAGTACAGGGACTATTCGGATCCCCGGGGAGACCCAGTACTTC
-	-	TRBV11-2	TRBJ1-2	CASSSGPGGLRGYTF	TGTGCCAGCAGCTCGGGACCCGGGGGGCTGAGGGGCTACACCTTC
TRBD2	-	TRBV12-3/TRBV12-4	TRBJ2-1	CASSLGLAANEQFF	TGTGCCAGCAGTTTGGGTCTAGCGGCCAATGAGCAGTTCTTC
-	-	TRBV6-5	TRBJ2-7	CASKYGVDEQYF	TGTGCCAGCAAGTACGGTGTGGACGAGCAGTACTTC
-	-	TRBV2	TRBJ2-3	CASKRDMGTDTQYF	TGTGCCAGCAAGAGGGACATGGGGACAGATACGCAGTATTTT
-	-	TRBV7-3	TRBJ2-3	CASSPGAMPTDTQYF	TGTGCCAGCAGCCCAGGGGCGATGCCCACAGATACGCAGTATTTT
TRBD1	once	TRBV4-2	TRBJ2-7	CASRQVGTAYEQYF	TGTGCCAGCAGGCAAGTCGGGACAGCCTACGAGCAGTACTTC
-	-	TRBV12-3/TRBV12-4	TRBJ2-1	CASGSIEQFF	TGTGCCAGCGGCTCAATTGAGCAGTTCTTC
-	-	TRBV7-6	TRBJ2-3	CASSLDRVSSVQYF	TGTGCCAGCAGCTTAGACCGAGTGTCTAGCGTGCAGTATTTT
-	-	TRBV6-2/TRBV6-3	TRBJ2-5	CASSYWPETQYF	TGTGCCAGCAGTTATTGGCCCGAGACCCAGTACTTC
-	few	TRBV20-1	TRBJ2-1	CSAQDLTSYNEQFF	TGCAGTGCTCAAGACTTGACCTCTTACAATGAGCAGTTCTTC
-	-	TRBV3-1	TRBJ1-5	CVSSQAGGGWPQHF	TGTGTCAGCAGCCAAGCCGGAGGGGGATGGCCCCAGCATTTT
-	-	TRBV6-2/TRBV6-3	TRBJ1-6	CASIHTVNSPLHF	TGTGCCAGCATCCACACCGTCAATTCACCCCTCCACTTT